Reported below is one T cell receptor (beta chain). Its antigen remains undetermined. Nothing much larger sits one base from this clone, and base qualities are not available. This entry belongs to a study of blood T cell repertoires in COVID-19 (dated by TCRdb to the early 2020s). About the full investigation: The collaborator samples originated in the United States, Italy and Spain and spanned the acute and convalescent phases of COVID-19. The prospective study material was composed of cDNA or gDNA derived from T cells, B-cell-depleted T cells, or PBMCs. Deeply sampled blood TCRbeta repertoires from subjects exposed to, actively infected with, or recovered from COVID-19 were included in the dataset. The repertoires were released in a freely available public database meant as a resource for research on the immune response to SARS-CoV-2. Samples were obtained from the ongoing ImmuneRACE study (first 160 participants) and from about 1,300 subjects provided by 6 global collaborators. The sample metadata nearly always contained a de-identified subject ID, COVID-19 status, age in years and sex. Where available, HLA class I and class II types were obtained from metadata supplied by the sample provider rather than from assay-based typing. General conclusions and limits of the study: Clinical and demographic metadata were provided uncurated, with the amount varying by source and participant.

The CDR3 starts with the cysteine, ends with the phenylalanine, and has 17 residues. This entry keeps only the CDR3 DNA: 51 bases, framed from base 1. The immunoSEQ Assay, a bias-controlled multiplex PCR, was used to amplify TCRbeta CDR3 regions from genomic DNA. The original methods were these. The number of nucleated cells in each sample was estimated from the amplification of reference gene primers within the assay. To quantify the absolute abundance of each unique TCRbeta CDR3 rearrangement, sequence reads were collapsed and filtered. For each sample, productive Simpson clonality was calculated as the square root of Simpson's diversity index over productive rearrangements. What TCRdb holds here is the immuneACCESS table cut down to in-frame rearrangements. Part of the clones is not present; checked against another copy, under half of the missing clones reflect an unresolved V gene, and the others are unexplained. The V and J calls and clone size are taken from that table; D and trimming were inferred from the DNA. The sample includes 200,000 to 250,000 clones, with about nine tenths observed a single time. 2.6% of the sample rests with the top ten.

Participants in the prospective study were aged about 18 to 90 years, lived in under 30 United States geographic areas, and enrolled through a virtual design. In the prospective study, participants were assigned to cohorts based on the clinical history participants reported in a screening survey and a study questionnaire. Recovered participants in ImmuneRACE Cohort 3 were defined by two consecutive negative NP/OP PCR tests, clearance by a healthcare professional, or resolution of symptoms. Each participant in the prospective study had whole blood, serum and a nasopharyngeal or oropharyngeal swab collected by mobile phlebotomists. Participants in the prospective study had the option to provide additional blood draws and questionnaires over a roughly 2-month period. Before DNA extraction, blood samples from the prospective study were shipped at room temperature or frozen.

The sample taken for sequencing was PBMCs or T cells enriched from blood (not recorded which). The clonotype comes from a woman aged 30 to 39 who had recovered from COVID-19. The V and J segments used are TRBV21-1 and TRBJ1-6; the table assigns TRBD1, which was not confirmed against the DNA. TRBV21-1 is a pseudogene locus. CDR3 region: CASSKDRDQEKYSPLHF. The sequence in DNA is TGTGCCAGCAGCAAGGACAGGGATCAAGAAAAGTATTCACCCCTCCACTTT.